A single TCR beta chain is shown here with its context. Its antigen is currently unknown. Its ends do not fully match the called genes, so a read error is possible. This CDR3 is 15 amino acids long. The V gene's germline CDR1 is SSHAT and CDR2 FNYEAQ (reference sequence). This entry is derived from a study of beta chain features in type 1 diabetes. In the study overall: Patients were similar to healthy donors in age and gender (as well as in cell yields).

Expressed TCRB transcripts got sequenced, as all isolated RNA was reverse transcribed. There were approximately 3.5 million reads on average in the naive, central memory and regulatory T cell samples. Libraries were prepared by immunoSEQ multiplex PCR; TCRdb keeps only in-frame clonotypes and omits some of them. Counted here are a few hundred thousand clones, about 11% occurring once; the ten biggest clones make up about 0.018%. Overall study findings and caveats: Within each of all four CD4+ subsets, Type 1 diabetes patients had TCRB CDR3s that were moderately but significantly shorter. In patients and controls equally, PCR might favor templates that are shorter. The analysis here could not establish whether HLA type shapes TCRB rearrangement.

Specimen: naive CD4+ T cells from blood. This sequence was found in a man aged 30 to 39 with type 1 diabetes. This chain uses TRBV7-7 with TRBJ2-5, with D possibly matching TRBD1 (6 bases). The CDR3 region has the DNA TGTGCTAGCAGCTTTGGGGGCCGGAGCGGTGAGACCCAGTACTTC. Protein sequence: CASSFGGRSGETQYF. The variable domain in full, completed from reference TRBV7-7 and TRBJ2-5, reads GAGVSQSPRYKVTKRGQDVTLRCDPISSHATLYWYQQALGQGPEFLTYFNYEAQPDKSGLPSDRFSAERPEGSISTLTIQRTEQRDSAMYRCASSFGGRSGETQYFGPGTRLLVL.